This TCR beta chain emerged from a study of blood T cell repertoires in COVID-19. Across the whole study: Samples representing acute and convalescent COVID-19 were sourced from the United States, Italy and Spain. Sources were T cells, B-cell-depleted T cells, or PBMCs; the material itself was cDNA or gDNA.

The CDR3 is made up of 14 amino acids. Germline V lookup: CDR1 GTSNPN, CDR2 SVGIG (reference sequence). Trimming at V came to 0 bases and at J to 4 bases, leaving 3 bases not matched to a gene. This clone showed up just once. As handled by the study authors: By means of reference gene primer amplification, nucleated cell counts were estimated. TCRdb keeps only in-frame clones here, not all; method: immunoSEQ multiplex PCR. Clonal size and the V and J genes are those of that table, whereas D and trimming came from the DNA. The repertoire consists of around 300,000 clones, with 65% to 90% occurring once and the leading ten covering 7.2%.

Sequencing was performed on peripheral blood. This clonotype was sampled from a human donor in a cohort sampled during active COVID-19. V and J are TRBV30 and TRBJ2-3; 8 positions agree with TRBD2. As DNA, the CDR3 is TGTGCCTGGAGTGTGCGGGGGGCCCCAGATACGCAGTATTTT. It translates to CAWSVRGAPDTQYF.